This T cell receptor (beta chain) was captured by sequencing in a study of T cell repertoires in cytomegalovirus infection (dated by TCRdb to the late 2010s). Concerning the study at large: Alongside well-studied HLA-B-restricted epitopes, the peptide stimulations were aimed at recently identified HLA-C-restricted CMV epitopes, whose presentation resists viral immunomodulation. The HLA type of each donor mattered for the analysis, because public TCR beta signatures pointed to carriage of CMV infection along with the matching HLA type. General conclusions and limits of the study: Cumulative frequency of public TCR beta family members discriminated carriers of CMV infection plus the relevant HLA type in this cohort and an independent approximately 370-donor cohort. The ex vivo response was dominated by HLA-C-restricted CMV-specific TCR beta clonotypes, which also provided the single most frequent clonotype in two of eight donors.

This clonotype showed up just a few times. Its antigen is unknown. Base qualities are not provided; no much larger clone lies one nucleotide away. The treatment or condition tag for this specimen amounts to: in vitro stimulation with specific CMV peptide epitopes to enrich CMV-specific T cells. This sample was sequenced with an Illumina HiSeq 1500. The public sequencing data were trimmed at Q25 with fastp and processed into clonotypes with MiXCR by TCRdb, which kept only in-frame beta chains. Here each entry gathers all rows of one CDR3 protein and keeps the most common genes and DNA. The sample contains 750,000 to 900,000 distinct CDR3 sequences, 25% to 35% of them found a single time. The ten largest clones capture 13% of the sample. V loses 8 bases, J loses 5 bases, and the germline ends lie 18 bases apart. The CDR3 starts with the cysteine, ends with the phenylalanine, and has 14 residues. The CDR3 DNA has 42 bases and is translated from base 1. Based on the germline V gene (reference sequence), the CDR1 and CDR2 sequences are MNHEY and SMNVEV.

The clonotype comes from a human donor in good health (CMV status not recorded). Some clones in this sample may be carry-over from other donors' samples. Rearrangement joined TRBV27 to TRBJ1-2, with TRBD1 perhaps the D gene, on 6 matching bases. The source was cultured CD8+ T cells from PBMCs, collected from culture after CMV antigen stimulation. The DNA is TGTGCCAGCCGCCCGGGGGGGCGAAGGTATGGCTACACCTTC. Translated, this is CASRPGGRRYGYTF.